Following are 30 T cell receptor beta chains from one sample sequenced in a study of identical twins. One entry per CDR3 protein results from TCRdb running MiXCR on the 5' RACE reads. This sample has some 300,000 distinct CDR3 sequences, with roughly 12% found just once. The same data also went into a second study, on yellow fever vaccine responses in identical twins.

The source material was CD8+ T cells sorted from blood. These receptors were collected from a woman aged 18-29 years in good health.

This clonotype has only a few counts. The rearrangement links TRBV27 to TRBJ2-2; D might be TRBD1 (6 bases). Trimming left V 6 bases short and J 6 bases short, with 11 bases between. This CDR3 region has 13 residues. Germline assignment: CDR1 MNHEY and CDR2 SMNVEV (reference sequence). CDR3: CASSPGAAGELFF. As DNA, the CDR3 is TGTGCCAGCAGCCCAGGGGCGGCCGGGGAGCTGTTTTTT.

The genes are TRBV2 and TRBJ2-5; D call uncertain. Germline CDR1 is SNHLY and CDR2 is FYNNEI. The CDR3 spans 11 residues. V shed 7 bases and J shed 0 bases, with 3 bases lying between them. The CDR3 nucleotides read TGTGCCAGCAAGTACCAAGAGACCCAGTACTTC. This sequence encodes CASKYQETQYF.

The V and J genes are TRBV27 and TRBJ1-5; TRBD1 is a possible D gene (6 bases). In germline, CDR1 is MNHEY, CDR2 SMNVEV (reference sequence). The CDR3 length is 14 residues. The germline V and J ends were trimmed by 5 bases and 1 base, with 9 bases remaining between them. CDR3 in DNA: TGTGCCAGCAGTGATGACAGGAGCAATCAGCCCCAGCATTTT. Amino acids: CASSDDRSNQPQHF.

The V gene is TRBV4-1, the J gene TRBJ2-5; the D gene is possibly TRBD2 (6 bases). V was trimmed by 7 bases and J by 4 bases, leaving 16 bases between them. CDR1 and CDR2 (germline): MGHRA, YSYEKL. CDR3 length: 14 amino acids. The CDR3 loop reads CASKSTVGRETQYF. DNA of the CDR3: TGCGCCAGCAAATCCACGGTCGGGAGAGAGACCCAGTACTTC.

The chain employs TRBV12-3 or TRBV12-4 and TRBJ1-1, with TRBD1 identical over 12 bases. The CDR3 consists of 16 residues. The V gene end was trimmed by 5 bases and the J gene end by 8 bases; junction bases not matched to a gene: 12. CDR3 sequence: CASSTGQGAYGTEAFF. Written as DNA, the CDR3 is TGTGCCAGCAGTACGGGACAGGGGGCTTATGGCACCGAAGCTTTCTTT.

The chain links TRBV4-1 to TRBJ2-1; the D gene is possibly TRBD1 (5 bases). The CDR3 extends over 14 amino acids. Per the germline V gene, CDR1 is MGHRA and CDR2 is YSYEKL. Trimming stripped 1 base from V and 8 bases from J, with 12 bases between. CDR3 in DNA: TGCGCCAGCAGCCAAGGGCAGGGCGGTGATGAGCAGTTCTTC. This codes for CASSQGQGGDEQFF.

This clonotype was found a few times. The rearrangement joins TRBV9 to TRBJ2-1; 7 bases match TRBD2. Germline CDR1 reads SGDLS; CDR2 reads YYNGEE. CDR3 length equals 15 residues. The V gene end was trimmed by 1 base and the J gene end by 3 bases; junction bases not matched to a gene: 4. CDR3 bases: TGTGCCAGCAGCGTATCGAGCGGGGTCTACAATGAGCAGTTCTTC. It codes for CASSVSSGVYNEQFF.

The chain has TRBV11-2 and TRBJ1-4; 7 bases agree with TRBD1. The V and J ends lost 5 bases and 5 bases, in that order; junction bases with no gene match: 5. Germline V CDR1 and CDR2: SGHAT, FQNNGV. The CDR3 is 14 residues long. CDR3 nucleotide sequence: TGTGCCAGCAGCCAGACAGGGAGAAATGAAAAACTGTTTTTT. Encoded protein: CASSQTGRNEKLFF.

The CDR3 region has the DNA TGTGCCAGCAGTGAAGCGCGCTATGTCCGGCAGGACGATTTACAAGAGACCCAGTACTTC. This gives the protein CASSEARYVRQDDLQETQYF. This chain links TRBV2 with TRBJ2-5; D gene unclear. CDR3 size: 20 residues. The germline gives CDR1 SNHLY, CDR2 FYNNEI. The V end was cut by 0 bases, the J end by 2 bases, with 25 bases between.

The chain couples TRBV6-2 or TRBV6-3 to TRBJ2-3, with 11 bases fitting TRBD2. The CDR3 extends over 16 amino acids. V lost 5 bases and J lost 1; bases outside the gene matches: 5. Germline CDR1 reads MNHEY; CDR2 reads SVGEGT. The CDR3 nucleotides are TGTGCCAGCAGTCGACTAGCGGGGTACGGCACAGATACGCAGTATTTT. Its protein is CASSRLAGYGTDTQYF.

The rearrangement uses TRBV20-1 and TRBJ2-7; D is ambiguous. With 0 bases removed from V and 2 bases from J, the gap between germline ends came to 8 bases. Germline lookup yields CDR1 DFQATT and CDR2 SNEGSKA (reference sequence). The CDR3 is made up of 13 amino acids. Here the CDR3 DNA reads TGCAGTGCTAGAGAGGGTGGCACCTACGAGCAGTACTTC. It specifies CSAREGGTYEQYF.

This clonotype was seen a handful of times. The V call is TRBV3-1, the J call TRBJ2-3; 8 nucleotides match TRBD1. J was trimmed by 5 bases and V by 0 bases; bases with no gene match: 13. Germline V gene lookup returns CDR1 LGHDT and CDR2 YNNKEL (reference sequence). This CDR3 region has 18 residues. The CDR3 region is CASSQDLPDRVGVDTQYF. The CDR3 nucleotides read TGTGCCAGCAGCCAAGATCTCCCGGACAGGGTGGGGGTAGATACGCAGTATTTT.

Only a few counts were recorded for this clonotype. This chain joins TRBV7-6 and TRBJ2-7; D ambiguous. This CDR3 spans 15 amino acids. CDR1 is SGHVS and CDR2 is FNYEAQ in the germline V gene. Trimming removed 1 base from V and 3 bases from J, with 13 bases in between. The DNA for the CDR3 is TGTGCCAGCAGCTTAGGGAAGGGTCCGCTCTACGAGCAGTACGTC. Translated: CASSLGKGPLYEQYV.

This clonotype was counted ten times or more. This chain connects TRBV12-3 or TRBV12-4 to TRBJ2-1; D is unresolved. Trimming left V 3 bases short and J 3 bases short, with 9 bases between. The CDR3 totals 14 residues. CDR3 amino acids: CASSFADGYNEQFF. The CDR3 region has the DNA TGTGCCAGCAGTTTCGCCGACGGCTACAATGAGCAGTTCTTC.

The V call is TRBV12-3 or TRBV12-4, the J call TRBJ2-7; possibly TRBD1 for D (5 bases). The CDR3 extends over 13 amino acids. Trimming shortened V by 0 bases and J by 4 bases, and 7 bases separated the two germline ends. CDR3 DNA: TGTGCCAGCAGTTTAGCGGGGCTTTACGAGCAGTACTTC. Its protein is CASSLAGLYEQYF.

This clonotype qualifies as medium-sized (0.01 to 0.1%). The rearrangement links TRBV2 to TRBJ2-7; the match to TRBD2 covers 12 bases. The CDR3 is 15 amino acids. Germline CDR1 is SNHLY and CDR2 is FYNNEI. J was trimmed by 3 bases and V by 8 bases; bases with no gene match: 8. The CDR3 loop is CASAETSGSLYEQYF. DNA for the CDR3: TGTGCCAGCGCTGAGACTAGCGGGAGTCTCTACGAGCAGTACTTC.

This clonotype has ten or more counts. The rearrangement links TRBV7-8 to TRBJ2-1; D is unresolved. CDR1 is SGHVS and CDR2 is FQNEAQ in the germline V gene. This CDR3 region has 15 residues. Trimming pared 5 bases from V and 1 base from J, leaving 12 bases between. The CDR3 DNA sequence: TGTGCCAGCAGCCCGCCCGGTTTGTCCTACAATGAGCAGTTCTTC. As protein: CASSPPGLSYNEQFF.

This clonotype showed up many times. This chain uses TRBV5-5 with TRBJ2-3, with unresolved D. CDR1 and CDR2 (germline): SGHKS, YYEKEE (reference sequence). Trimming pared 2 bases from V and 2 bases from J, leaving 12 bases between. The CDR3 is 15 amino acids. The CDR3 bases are TGTGCCAGCAGCTTAGATTCGACCTACACAGATACGCAGTATTTT. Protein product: CASSLDSTYTDTQYF.

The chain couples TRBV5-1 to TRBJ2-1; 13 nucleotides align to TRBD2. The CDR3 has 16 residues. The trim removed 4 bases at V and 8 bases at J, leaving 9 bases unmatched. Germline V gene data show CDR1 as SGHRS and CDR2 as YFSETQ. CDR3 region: CASSRSGTSGTDEQFF. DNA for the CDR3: TGCGCCAGCAGCCGTAGCGGGACTAGCGGGACAGATGAGCAGTTCTTC.

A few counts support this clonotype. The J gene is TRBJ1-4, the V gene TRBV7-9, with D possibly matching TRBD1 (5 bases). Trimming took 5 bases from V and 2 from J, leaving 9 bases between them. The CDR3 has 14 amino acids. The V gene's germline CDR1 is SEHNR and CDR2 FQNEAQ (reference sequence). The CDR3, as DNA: TGTGCCAGCAGCCCGACAGAGACTAATGAAAAACTGTTTTTT. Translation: CASSPTETNEKLFF.

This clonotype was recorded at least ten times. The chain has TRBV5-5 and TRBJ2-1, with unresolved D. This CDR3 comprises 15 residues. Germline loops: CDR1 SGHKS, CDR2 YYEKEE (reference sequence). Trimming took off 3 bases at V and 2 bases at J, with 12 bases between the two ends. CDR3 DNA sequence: TGTGCCAGCAGCTCCCTTATGCGGACCTACAATGAGCAGTTCTTC. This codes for CASSSLMRTYNEQFF.

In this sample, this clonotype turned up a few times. The chain's CDR3 is CASSRGDREVDYEQYV. CDR3 DNA: TGTGCCAGCAGCCGAGGTGACAGGGAAGTGGACTACGAGCAGTACGTC. This rearrangement joins TRBV7-8 to TRBJ2-7, with TRBD1 matching 7 bases. V gave up 5 bases and J gave up 3 bases; unmatched junction bases: 13. Germline V gives CDR1 SGHVS, CDR2 FQNEAQ. The CDR3 covers 16 residues.

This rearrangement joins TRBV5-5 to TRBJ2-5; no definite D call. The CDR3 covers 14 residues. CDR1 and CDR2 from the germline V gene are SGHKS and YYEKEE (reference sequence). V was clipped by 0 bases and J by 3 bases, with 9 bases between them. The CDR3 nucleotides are TGTGCCAGCAGCTTGGATGCCCCCAAAGAGACCCAGTACTTC. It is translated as CASSLDAPKETQYF.

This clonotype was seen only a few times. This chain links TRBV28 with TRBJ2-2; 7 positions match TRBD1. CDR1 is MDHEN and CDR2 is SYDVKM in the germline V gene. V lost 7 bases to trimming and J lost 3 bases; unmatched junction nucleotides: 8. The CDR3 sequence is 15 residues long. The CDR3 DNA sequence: TGTGCCAGCACCCCAACGACAGGGTACACCGGGGAGCTGTTTTTT. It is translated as CASTPTTGYTGELFF.

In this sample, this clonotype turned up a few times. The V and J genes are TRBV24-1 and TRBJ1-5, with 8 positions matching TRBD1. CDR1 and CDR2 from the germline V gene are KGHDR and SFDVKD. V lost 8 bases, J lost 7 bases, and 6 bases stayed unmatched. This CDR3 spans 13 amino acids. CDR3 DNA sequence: TGTGCCACCAACAGGGGGTCGGGGCAGCCCCAGCATTTT. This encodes CATNRGSGQPQHF.

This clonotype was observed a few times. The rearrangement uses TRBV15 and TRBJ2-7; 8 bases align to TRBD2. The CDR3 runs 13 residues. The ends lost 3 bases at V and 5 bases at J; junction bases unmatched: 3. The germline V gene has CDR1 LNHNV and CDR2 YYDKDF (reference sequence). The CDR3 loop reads CATSSGGGNEQYF. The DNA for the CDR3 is TGTGCCACCAGCAGCGGGGGGGGTAACGAGCAGTACTTC.

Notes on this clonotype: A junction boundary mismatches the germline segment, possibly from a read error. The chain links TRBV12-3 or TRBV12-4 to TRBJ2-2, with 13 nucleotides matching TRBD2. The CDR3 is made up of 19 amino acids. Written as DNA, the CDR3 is TGTGCCCGCAGTTTCTCCCGCAGACTAGCGGGGGGAGCTACCGGGGAGCTGTTTTTT. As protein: CARSFSRRLAGGATGELFF.

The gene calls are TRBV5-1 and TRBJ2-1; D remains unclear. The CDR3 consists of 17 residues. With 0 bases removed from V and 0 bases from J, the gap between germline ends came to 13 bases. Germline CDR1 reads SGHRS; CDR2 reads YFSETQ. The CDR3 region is CASSLGGRPSSYNEQFF. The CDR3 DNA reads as TGCGCCAGCAGCTTGGGAGGACGCCCGAGCTCCTACAATGAGCAGTTCTTC.

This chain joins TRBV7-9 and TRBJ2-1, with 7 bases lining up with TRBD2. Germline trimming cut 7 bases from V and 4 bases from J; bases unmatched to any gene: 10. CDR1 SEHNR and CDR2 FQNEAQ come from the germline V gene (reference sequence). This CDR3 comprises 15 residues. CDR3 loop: CASTTGAGPYNEQFF. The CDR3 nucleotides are TGTGCCAGCACTACAGGAGCGGGACCTTACAATGAGCAGTTCTTC.

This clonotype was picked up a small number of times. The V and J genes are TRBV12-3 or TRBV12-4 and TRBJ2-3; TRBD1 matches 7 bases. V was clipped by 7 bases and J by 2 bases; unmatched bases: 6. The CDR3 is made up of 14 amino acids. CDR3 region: CASMDRQSTDTQYF. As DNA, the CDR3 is TGTGCCAGCATGGACAGGCAGTCCACAGATACGCAGTATTTT.